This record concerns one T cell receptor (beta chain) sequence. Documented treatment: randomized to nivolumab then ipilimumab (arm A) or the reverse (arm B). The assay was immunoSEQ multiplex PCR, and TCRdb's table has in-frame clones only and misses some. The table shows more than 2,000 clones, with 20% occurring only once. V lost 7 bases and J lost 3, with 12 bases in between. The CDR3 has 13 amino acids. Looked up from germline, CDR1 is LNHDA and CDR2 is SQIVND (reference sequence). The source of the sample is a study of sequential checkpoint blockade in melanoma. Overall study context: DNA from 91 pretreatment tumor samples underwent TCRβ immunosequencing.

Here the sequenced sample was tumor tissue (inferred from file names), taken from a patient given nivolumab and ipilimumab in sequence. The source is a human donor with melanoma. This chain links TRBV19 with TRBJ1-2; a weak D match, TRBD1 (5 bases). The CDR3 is CASTWGRDYGYTF. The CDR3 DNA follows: TGTGCCAGTACCTGGGGGAGGGACTATGGCTACACCTTC.